Listed below are T cell receptor beta chains from one sample, sequenced in a study of blood T cell repertoires in COVID-19. Libraries were prepared by immunoSEQ multiplex PCR; TCRdb keeps only in-frame clonotypes and omits some of them. The repertoire has about 440,000 clones, roughly 88% of them found once; the top ten carry approximately 12%. Source material: peripheral blood. These receptors were taken from a woman in her forties or fifties with COVID-19, enrolled during active disease. Each CDR3 is given with its conserved first and last residue. D genes are given only for firm matches. A clone size is listed for some rows: how often the clone was seen (once, few, many), or a class if it is expanded.

d_call: -; clone_size: once; v_call: TRBV5-1; j_call: TRBJ2-5; cdr3_nt: TGCGCCAGCAGCTTGTTGTCAGGGGAAGAGACCCAGTACTTC; cdr3_aa: CASSLLSGEETQYF
d_call: -; clone_size: once; v_call: TRBV25-1; j_call: TRBJ2-2; cdr3_nt: TGTGCCAGCACCCCGGCAGGGTACACCGGGGAGCTGTTTTTT; cdr3_aa: CASTPAGYTGELFF
d_call: -; clone_size: once; v_call: TRBV7-9; j_call: TRBJ2-7; cdr3_nt: TGTGCCAGCAGCCAACAGGGTGTCGCCTACGAGCAGTACTTC; cdr3_aa: CASSQQGVAYEQYF
d_call: -; clone_size: -; v_call: TRBV6-5; j_call: TRBJ1-2; cdr3_nt: TGTGCCAGCATTAGTTGGGGGGGCTCGGATGGCTACACCTTC; cdr3_aa: CASISWGGSDGYTF
d_call: -; clone_size: -; v_call: TRBV5-4; j_call: TRBJ2-2; cdr3_nt: TGTGCCAGCAGCTTGAACAGGAGAAACACCGGGGAGCTGTTTTTT; cdr3_aa: CASSLNRRNTGELFF
d_call: -; clone_size: -; v_call: TRBV12-3/TRBV12-4; j_call: TRBJ1-5; cdr3_nt: TGTGCCAGCAGTTACGGGGGGCATCAGCCCCAGCATTTT; cdr3_aa: CASSYGGHQPQHF
d_call: TRBD1; clone_size: -; v_call: TRBV6-5; j_call: TRBJ2-2; cdr3_nt: TGTGCCGGACAGGGGAGTTGGACCGGGGAGCTGTTTTTT; cdr3_aa: CAGQGSWTGELFF
d_call: -; clone_size: -; v_call: TRBV20-1; j_call: TRBJ2-1; cdr3_nt: TGCAGTGCTAGAGGTCGGGATGAGCAGTTCTTC; cdr3_aa: CSARGRDEQFF
d_call: TRBD1; clone_size: -; v_call: TRBV10-1; j_call: TRBJ1-1; cdr3_nt: TGCGCCAGCAGACGGGACAGGGATACTGAAGCTTTCTTT; cdr3_aa: CASRRDRDTEAFF
d_call: TRBD1; clone_size: -; v_call: TRBV5-1; j_call: TRBJ1-3; cdr3_nt: TGCGCCAGCAGCGGGGGGACAGGTCCCGGCTCTGGAAACACCATATATTTT; cdr3_aa: CASSGGTGPGSGNTIYF
d_call: -; clone_size: -; v_call: TRBV7-9; j_call: TRBJ2-3; cdr3_nt: TGTGCCAGCAGCTTAAGTGGCAGTGCAGATACGCAGTATTTT; cdr3_aa: CASSLSGSADTQYF
d_call: TRBD1; clone_size: -; v_call: TRBV2; j_call: TRBJ1-4; cdr3_nt: TGTGCCAGCAGGTACAGGGGGACTAATGAAAAACTGTTTTTT; cdr3_aa: CASRYRGTNEKLFF
d_call: TRBD1; clone_size: -; v_call: TRBV2; j_call: TRBJ2-7; cdr3_nt: TGTGCCAGCACATCCGGGGGCAGGGGGCCCCACGAGCAGTACTTC; cdr3_aa: CASTSGGRGPHEQYF
d_call: -; clone_size: -; v_call: TRBV7-2; j_call: TRBJ1-3; cdr3_nt: TGTGCCAGCAGCTTATCCCGGGGGAGGGGGAACACCATATATTTT; cdr3_aa: CASSLSRGRGNTIYF
d_call: -; clone_size: -; v_call: TRBV4-1; j_call: TRBJ1-2; cdr3_nt: TGCGCCAGCAGCCAAGATCTCCGGACTGTAATATCTGGCTACACCTTC; cdr3_aa: CASSQDLRTVISGYTF
d_call: TRBD1; clone_size: -; v_call: TRBV24-1; j_call: TRBJ2-1; cdr3_nt: TGTGCCACTAACAGGGGGGATGAGCAGTTCTTC; cdr3_aa: CATNRGDEQFF
d_call: TRBD1; clone_size: -; v_call: TRBV9; j_call: TRBJ1-2; cdr3_nt: TGTGCCAGCAGCGCATATACCGGGACAGGGGGCGGCGGCTACACCTTC; cdr3_aa: CASSAYTGTGGGGYTF
d_call: -; clone_size: -; v_call: TRBV5-1; j_call: TRBJ2-6; cdr3_nt: TGCGCCAGCAGCTTGGAGTGGGGAGATGGGGCCAACGTCCTGACTTTC; cdr3_aa: CASSLEWGDGANVLTF
d_call: -; clone_size: once; v_call: TRBV5-5; j_call: TRBJ2-3; cdr3_nt: TGTGCCAGCAGCCTCAATGGTCAAATTACAGGCGCAGATACGCAGTATTTT; cdr3_aa: CASSLNGQITGADTQYF